Listed below are T cell receptor beta chains from one sample, sequenced in a study of control samples from healthy donors and cancer patients. Clones were sequenced by immunoSEQ multiplex PCR, and TCRdb holds only the in-frame ones, with some missing. The data hold 110,000 or so clones, with 83% observed a single time. The sequenced sample consisted of blood. These receptors were collected from a woman aged 45-65 years in good health. Both conserved end residues are part of each CDR3. The D gene is left open where the match is weak. The size of a clone is reported for some rows only, either as once, few or many, or as a class for expanded clones.

- | - | TRBJ1-1 | TRBV6-1 | CASSEDHWLAGGGSVGTEAFF | TGTGCCAGCAGTGAAGACCATTGGCTGGCGGGGGGTGGGAGTGTTGGCACTGAAGCTTTCTTT
- | - | TRBJ2-2 | TRBV18 | CASDRQTENTGELFF | TGTGCCAGCGACCGACAGACAGAGAACACCGGGGAGCTGTTTTTT
- | once | TRBJ2-7 | TRBV7-9 | CASSLARDGGEQYF | TGTGCCAGCAGCTTAGCACGGGACGGAGGCGAGCAGTACTTC
- | - | TRBJ2-2 | TRBV27 | CASRTGVYTGELFF | TGTGCCAGCAGGACGGGAGTCTACACCGGGGAGCTGTTTTTT
TRBD1 | - | TRBJ2-7 | TRBV20-1 | CSASHQQGAYEQYF | TGCAGTGCTAGTCATCAACAGGGGGCCTACGAGCAGTACTTC
- | - | TRBJ1-3 | TRBV7-7 | CASSLAPDTGNTIYF | TGTGCTAGCAGCTTAGCTCCGGACACTGGAAACACCATATATTTT
- | - | TRBJ2-3 | TRBV7-9 | CASSDPQVPSTDTQYF | TGTGCCAGCAGTGACCCGCAGGTGCCTAGCACAGATACGCAGTATTTT
- | - | TRBJ1-4 | TRBV6-5 | CASRRGLATNEKLFF | TGTGCCAGCAGGAGGGGGTTAGCAACTAATGAAAAACTGTTTTTT
TRBD2 | - | TRBJ2-1 | TRBV13 | CASIRLAGDTYNEQFF | TGTGCCAGCATTCGACTAGCGGGGGACACCTACAATGAGCAGTTCTTC
- | - | TRBJ2-1 | TRBV11-3 | CASSLVANEQFF | TGTGCCAGCAGCTTAGTGGCCAATGAGCAGTTCTTC
TRBD1 | - | TRBJ1-5 | TRBV6-2/TRBV6-3 | CASSYPTEGTGNAGRQPQHF | TGTGCCAGCAGTTACCCAACCGAGGGGACAGGGAACGCCGGGAGGCAGCCCCAGCATTTT
- | - | TRBJ1-4 | TRBV5-1 | CASSLREWGEKLFF | TGCGCCAGCAGCCTCAGGGAGTGGGGTGAAAAACTGTTTTTT
- | - | TRBJ1-1 | TRBV14 | CASSHKDTEAFF | TGTGCCAGCAGCCATAAAGACACTGAAGCTTTCTTT
- | - | TRBJ2-1 | TRBV11-2 | CASSLQGRDNEQFF | TGTGCCAGCAGCCTCCAGGGCCGGGACAATGAGCAGTTCTTC
- | - | TRBJ2-2 | TRBV7-3 | CASSPPGHNTGELFF | TGTGCCAGCAGCCCACCGGGACATAACACCGGGGAGCTGTTTTTT
- | - | TRBJ1-3 | TRBV11-2 | CASSLDYSGNTIYF | TGTGCCAGCAGCTTAGATTACTCTGGAAACACCATATATTTT
- | - | TRBJ2-1 | TRBV15 | CATSRARDLYNEQFF | TGTGCCACCAGCAGAGCCCGGGACCTCTACAATGAGCAGTTCTTC
TRBD2 | - | TRBJ2-2 | TRBV7-7 | CASSWTSENTGELFF | TGTGCTAGCAGCTGGACTAGCGAGAACACCGGGGAGCTGTTTTTT
- | - | TRBJ2-5 | TRBV11-3 | CASSPAGAPRETQYF | TGTGCCAGCAGCCCCGCGGGGGCCCCCAGGGAGACCCAGTACTTC
- | - | TRBJ1-6 | TRBV25-1 | CASKEWDNSPLHF | TGTGCCAGCAAGGAGTGGGATAATTCACCCCTCCACTTT
- | - | TRBJ2-2 | TRBV19 | CASSIGPGPTGELFF | TGTGCCAGTAGTATAGGGCCTGGGCCGACGGGGGAGCTGTTTTTT
TRBD1 | - | TRBJ1-2 | TRBV4-3 | CASSLQGARGGYTF | TGCGCCAGCAGTTTACAGGGGGCGAGGGGTGGCTACACCTTC
- | few | TRBJ1-6 | TRBV7-6 | CASSSGQTYNSPLHF | TGTGCCAGCAGCTCCGGACAGACCTATAATTCACCCCTCCACTTT
- | - | TRBJ1-6 | TRBV19 | CASSPGLQGTPLHF | TGTGCCAGTAGTCCGGGCCTACAAGGTACACCCCTCCACTTT
TRBD1 | - | TRBJ1-5 | TRBV6-5 | CASSYPPDRVGQPQHF | TGTGCCAGCAGTTACCCCCCGGACAGGGTTGGTCAGCCCCAGCATTTT
- | - | TRBJ2-2 | TRBV27 | CASSLRGHNTGELFF | TGTGCCAGCAGTTTACGGGGACACAACACCGGGGAGCTGTTTTTT
- | - | TRBJ2-3 | TRBV21-1 | CASSGGGIDTQYF | TGTGCCAGCAGCGGCGGGGGGATAGATACGCAGTATTTT
- | - | TRBJ2-5 | TRBV23-1 | CASSQISGTGGQETQYF | TGCGCCAGCAGTCAAATCTCGGGAACTGGGGGACAAGAGACCCAGTACTTC
TRBD2 | - | TRBJ2-1 | TRBV6-2/TRBV6-3 | CASSYRTSGGTYNEQFF | TGTGCCAGCAGTTACCGGACTAGCGGGGGGACCTACAATGAGCAGTTCTTC
TRBD2 | - | TRBJ2-1 | TRBV27 | CASTMASGRAGSEQFF | TGTGCCAGCACCATGGCGAGCGGGAGGGCAGGCAGTGAGCAGTTCTTC
TRBD2 | - | TRBJ2-1 | TRBV19 | CASSLTSGNYNEQFF | TGTGCCAGTAGCCTGACTAGCGGGAACTACAATGAGCAGTTCTTC
TRBD1 | - | TRBJ2-5 | TRBV4-3 | CASSHRDRETQYF | TGCGCCAGCAGTCACCGGGACAGAGAGACCCAGTACTTC
- | - | TRBJ2-5 | TRBV19 | CASALQVQETQYF | TGTGCCAGTGCCCTTCAGGTTCAAGAGACCCAGTACTTC
- | - | TRBJ1-2 | TRBV6-5 | CASSLDTYGYTF | TGTGCCAGCAGTTTAGACACCTATGGCTACACCTTC
- | - | TRBJ1-5 | TRBV7-9 | CASSLDNQPQHF | TGTGCCAGCAGCTTGGATAATCAGCCCCAGCATTTT
- | - | TRBJ1-1 | TRBV5-1 | CASSLEAGRSTEAFF | TGCGCCAGCAGCTTGGAGGCAGGGCGATCCACTGAAGCTTTCTTT
- | - | TRBJ1-1 | TRBV28 | CASSLLATEAFF | TGTGCCAGCAGTTTACTGGCCACTGAAGCTTTCTTT
- | few | TRBJ2-7 | TRBV5-1 | CASSLGSGYEQYF | TGCGCCAGCAGCTTGGGGTCTGGCTACGAGCAGTACTTC
TRBD1 | few | TRBJ2-1 | TRBV6-2/TRBV6-3 | CASSDPTGEKYNEQFF | TGTGCCAGCAGTGACCCGACAGGGGAGAAGTACAATGAGCAGTTCTTC
- | - | TRBJ2-2 | TRBV27 | CASSLSSSRARRELFF | TGTGCCAGCAGTTTATCGAGTAGTAGGGCAAGAAGGGAGCTGTTTTTT
TRBD2 | - | TRBJ2-3 | TRBV4-3 | CASSQELAGGSTDTQYF | TGCGCCAGCAGCCAAGAACTAGCGGGGGGAAGCACAGATACGCAGTATTTT
TRBD2 | - | TRBJ2-5 | TRBV2 | CASKVAGGARGPQYF | TGTGCCAGCAAGGTAGCGGGAGGCGCCCGGGGGCCCCAGTACTTC
TRBD1 | - | TRBJ2-1 | TRBV29-1 | CSIRQGSNEQFF | TGCAGCATCCGACAGGGGAGCAATGAGCAGTTCTTC
- | - | TRBJ2-5 | TRBV5-1 | CASSLGQEETQYF | TGCGCCAGCAGCTTGGGCCAGGAAGAGACCCAGTACTTC
- | - | TRBJ1-6 | TRBV6-2/TRBV6-3 | CASSYLSSKSPLHF | TGTGCCAGCAGCTATCTTTCCTCAAAGTCACCCCTCCACTTT
TRBD2 | - | TRBJ2-1 | TRBV29-1 | CSVEGPAGAHSYNEQFF | TGCAGCGTTGAAGGGCCAGCGGGGGCCCACTCCTACAATGAGCAGTTCTTC
TRBD2 | - | TRBJ2-5 | TRBV13 | CASSPRDFAGGSFETQYF | TGTGCCAGCAGCCCAAGGGATTTCGCGGGGGGTTCTTTCGAGACCCAGTACTTC
TRBD2 | - | TRBJ2-1 | TRBV18 | CASSPSSGRAPDEQFF | TGTGCCAGCTCACCATCTAGCGGGAGGGCCCCCGATGAGCAGTTCTTC